The 5 T cell receptor beta chains in this list originate from one sample, sequenced in a study of T cells in Graves' hyperthyroidism and ophthalmopathy. Amplification yielded TCR beta CDR3 regions, with RNA transcripts as the source. HTBI primers drove first-round RT-PCR of the TCR CDR3. TCRdb ran MiXCR on the multiplex PCR reads and lists one entry per CDR3 protein. This table has hundreds of thousands of distinct CDR3 sequences, about 45% appearing once. The specimen was peripheral blood or thyroid tissue (not recorded which). The receptors shown here come from an adult man with Graves' disease, either hyperthyroidism or ophthalmopathy (not recorded which).

V is TRBV7-9 and J is TRBJ2-7, with 7 bases identical to TRBD1. This CDR3 contains 14 residues. The germline gives CDR1 SEHNR, CDR2 FQNEAQ (reference sequence). The V and J ends lost 5 bases and 1 base, in that order; junction bases with no gene match: 5. In DNA form, the CDR3 reads TGTGCCAGCAGCCATGACAGGGATTCCTACGAGCAGTACTTC. Its protein is CASSHDRDSYEQYF.

This chain joins TRBV25-1 and TRBJ1-4, with 7 bases matching TRBD1. This CDR3 comprises 15 residues. Looked up from germline, CDR1 is MGHDK and CDR2 is SYGVNS. J was trimmed by 5 bases and V by 4 bases; bases with no gene match: 7. The CDR3 sequence is CASSGFGTVNEKLFF. CDR3 sequence (DNA): TGTGCCAGCAGTGGTTTCGGGACAGTAAATGAAAAACTGTTTTTT.

The CDR3 bases are TGTGCCAGTAGTAAGCGGACAGGTGGAGTTAATGAAAAACTGTTTTTT. Its protein is CASSKRTGGVNEKLFF. The rearrangement uses TRBV19 and TRBJ1-4, with 7 bases matching TRBD1. J was trimmed by 4 bases and V by 4 bases; bases with no gene match: 9. In germline, CDR1 is LNHDA, CDR2 SQIVND (reference sequence). This CDR3 spans 16 amino acids.

Only a few counts were recorded for this clonotype. V usage is TRBV29-1 and J usage is TRBJ1-2; 8 bases fit TRBD1. The CDR3 is 15 amino acids. Per germline, CDR1 SQVTM and CDR2 ANQGSEA. V lost 1 base to trimming and J lost 5 bases; unmatched junction nucleotides: 9. The DNA of the CDR3 is TGCAGCGTTGAAGTCCTGGGAGGACAGGGTTATGGCTACACCTTC. It is translated as CSVEVLGGQGYGYTF. The complete variable domain, with remaining parts taken from reference TRBV29-1 and TRBJ1-2, reads SAVISQKPSRDICQRGTSLTIQCQVDSQVTMMFWYRQQPGQSLTLIATANQGSEATYESGFVIDKFPISRPNLTFSTLTVSNMSPEDSSIYLCSVEVLGGQGYGYTFGSGTRLTVV.

This clonotype has ten or more counts. The rearrangement joins TRBV19 to TRBJ1-5; D not resolved. With 5 bases removed from V and 4 bases from J, the gap between germline ends came to 9 bases. CDR1 is LNHDA and CDR2 is SQIVND in the germline V gene (reference sequence). CDR3 length: 13 amino acids. CDR3 sequence (DNA): TGTGCCAGTAGTCCTGGCCATAATCAGCCCCAGCATTTT. Its protein is CASSPGHNQPQHF.